This TCR beta chain stems from a study of blood T cell repertoires in COVID-19. The CDR3 runs 17 residues. The junction had 9 bases not matched to a gene; V was cut back by 2 bases and J by 3 bases. Per the germline V gene, CDR1 is KGHDR and CDR2 is SFDVKD. In the authors' methods: Using reference gene primer amplification, nucleated cell counts were estimated. Assay: immunoSEQ multiplex PCR; the TCRdb copy retains only in-frame clones and omits some. The DNA was the basis for D and trimming; V, J and clone size are from that table. The table lists about 180,000 clones, 70% to 85% of them singletons. The clonotype comes from a woman between 50 and 59 years old who had recovered from COVID-19. Material for sequencing was PBMCs or T cells enriched from blood (not recorded which). The chain employs TRBV24-1 and TRBJ1-5, with 7 nucleotides matching TRBD1. The CDR3 nucleotides are TGTGCCACCAGTGATTCCAACCTAGGGGGCTTCAATCAGCCCCAGCATTTT. This encodes CATSDSNLGGFNQPQHF.